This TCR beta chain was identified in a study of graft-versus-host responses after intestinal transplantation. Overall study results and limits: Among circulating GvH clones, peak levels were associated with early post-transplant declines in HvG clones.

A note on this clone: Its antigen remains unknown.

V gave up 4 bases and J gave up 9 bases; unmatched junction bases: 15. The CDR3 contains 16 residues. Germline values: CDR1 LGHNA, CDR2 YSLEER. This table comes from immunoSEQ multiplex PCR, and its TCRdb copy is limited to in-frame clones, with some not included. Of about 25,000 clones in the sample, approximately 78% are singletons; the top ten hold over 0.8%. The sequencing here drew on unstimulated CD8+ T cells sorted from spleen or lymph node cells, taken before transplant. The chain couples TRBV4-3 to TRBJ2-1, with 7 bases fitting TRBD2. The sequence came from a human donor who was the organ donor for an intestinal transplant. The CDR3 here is CASSPGVGGGLLEQFF. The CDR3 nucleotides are TGCGCCAGCAGCCCGGGTGTGGGGGGGGGACTCCTTGAGCAGTTCTTC.